One T cell receptor beta chain is described in this entry. This record belongs to a study of blood T cells in healthy people across ages. Trimming stripped 7 bases from V and 6 bases from J, with 13 bases between. The CDR3 has 12 residues. CDR1 SGHRS and CDR2 YFSETQ come from the germline V gene. For the second PCR, which ran for 7 to 11 cycles, a sample-barcoded 5' primer and a J-beta primer mix were used. TCRdb reprocessed the 5' RACE reads via MiXCR and lists one record per CDR3 protein. This table has roughly 800,000 distinct CDR3 sequences, 58% appearing once. This chain connects TRBV5-1 to TRBJ1-2; maybe TRBD1 (5 bases). The sample taken for sequencing was blood. The sequence derives from a man aged 25 to 40 in good health. CDR3: CASQSGRDGYTF. CDR3 coding DNA: TGCGCCAGCCAATCAGGGAGGGATGGCTACACCTTC.